This T cell receptor (beta chain) appears in the sequencing data of a study of cytomegalovirus exposure and HLA in healthy donors. Background on the study: The early release's HLA-typed donors yielded approximately 82 million unique TCRs.

Study-wide findings and caveats: Highly shared sequence variants in one cluster were likely a sequencing artifact.

It was with 60 Vbeta and 13 Jbeta primers that the PCR ran. The assay was immunoSEQ multiplex PCR, and TCRdb's table has in-frame clones only and misses some. The repertoire holds under 100,000 clones, more than 60% seen once, with roughly 8.3% in the top ten. About this clone: Antigen specificity is unknown.

The sample comprised PBMCs. The receptor was derived from a human donor in good health.

The DNA of the CDR3 is TGTGCCAGCAGTGAACAACAGGACCGGGACACTGAAGCTTTCTTT. It specifies CASSEQQDRDTEAFF. The J gene is TRBJ1-1, the V gene TRBV25-1; a weak D match, TRBD1 (5 bases). This CDR3 region has 15 residues. The V end was cut by 2 bases, the J end by 3 bases, with 13 bases between. Germline-derived CDR1 and CDR2 are MGHDK and SYGVNS.